Described below is a single T cell receptor beta chain sequence and its context. Its antigen is unknown. The input lacks base qualities; no much larger clone sits a single base away. Counted from cysteine to phenylalanine, this CDR3 has 15 amino acids. Just the 45-base CDR3 DNA is kept, in frame starting at base 1. Taken from the germline V gene, the CDR1 and CDR2 loops are SGHTS and YDEGEE. Compared with germline, V lacks 7 bases and J lacks 7 bases; bases without a gene match: 14. This entry comes from a study of blood T cell repertoires in COVID-19 (TCRdb year 2020). Some background on the complete study: Samples from collaborators originated in the United States, Italy and Spain and spanned both the acute and convalescent phases of COVID-19. The prospective study material was composed of cDNA or gDNA derived from T cells, B-cell-depleted T cells, or PBMCs. The dataset comprised deeply sampled blood TCRbeta repertoires from subjects exposed to, actively infected with, or recovered from COVID-19. A freely available public database, intended as a resource for researchers studying the immune response to SARS-CoV-2, is where the repertoires were released. The samples were drawn from two sources: the first 160 participants of the ongoing ImmuneRACE study, and approximately 1,300 subjects contributed by 6 global collaborators. Sample metadata almost always included a de-identified subject ID, COVID-19 status, age in years and sex. Where available, HLA class I and class II types were taken from metadata supplied by the sample provider and were not determined by assay-based typing.

Each collaborating institution followed its own protocols to collect whole blood in K2EDTA tubes. For TCRbeta analysis, collaborator samples were shipped as frozen whole blood, as isolated PBMCs, or as DNA extracted from either sample type. The research as a whole found: Clinical and demographic metadata were provided uncurated, with the amount varying by source and participant.

TCRbeta CDR3 regions were amplified from genomic DNA using the immunoSEQ Assay, a bias-controlled multiplex PCR. Per the original workflow: Within the assay, amplification of reference gene primers was used to estimate how many nucleated cells each sample contained. To quantify the absolute abundance of each unique TCRbeta CDR3 rearrangement, sequence reads were collapsed and filtered. For each sample, productive Simpson clonality was calculated as the square root of Simpson's diversity index across productive rearrangements. Held by TCRdb, this immuneACCESS table contains in-frame sequences only and omits some clones. Under half of the omission traces to an unresolved V gene where checked; the cause of the rest is unknown. Clone size and the V and J calls come from that table; the DNA yielded D and trimming. The sample table shows tens of thousands of clones, and approximately 85% are seen once. Together, the top ten hold less than 15% of the sample.

This receptor chain uses TRBV5-8 and TRBJ1-5, and TRBD1 aligns with 7 junction nucleotides. Material: peripheral blood. The TCR comes from a woman in her seventies in a cohort sampled during active COVID-19. The nucleotide sequence reads as follows: TGTGCCAGCTCGAGAAGACAGGGCAGAGGGCAGCCCCAGCATTTT. This codes for CASSRRQGRGQPQHF.